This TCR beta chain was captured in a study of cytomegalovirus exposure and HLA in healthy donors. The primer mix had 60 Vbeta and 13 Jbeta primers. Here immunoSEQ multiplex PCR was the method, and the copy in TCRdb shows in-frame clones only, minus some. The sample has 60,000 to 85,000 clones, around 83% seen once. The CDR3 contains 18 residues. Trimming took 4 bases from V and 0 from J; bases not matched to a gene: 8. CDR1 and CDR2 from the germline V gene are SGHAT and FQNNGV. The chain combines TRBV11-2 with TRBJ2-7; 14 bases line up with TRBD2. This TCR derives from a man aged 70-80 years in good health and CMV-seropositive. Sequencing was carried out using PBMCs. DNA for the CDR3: TGTGCCAGCAGCTCCGGGACTAGCGGGAGTGGCTTCTCCTACGAGCAGTACTTC. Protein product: CASSSGTSGSGFSYEQYF.